These T cell receptor beta chains were read from a single sample in a study of blood T cell repertoires in COVID-19. The protocol was immunoSEQ multiplex PCR, while the TCRdb copy is restricted to in-frame clones and leaves out a portion. This sample has roughly 60,000 clones, with around 83% found just once. Sequencing was done on a sample of peripheral blood. The receptor set was obtained from a man over 45 with COVID-19, enrolled during active disease. CDR3s include the opening cysteine and the closing phenylalanine or tryptophan. Fields, in order: CDR3 DNA, CDR3 protein, clone size, V gene, J gene, D gene. D genes are given only for firm matches. A clone size is listed for some rows: how often the clone was seen (once, few, many), or a class if it is expanded.

DNA: TGTGCCAGCAGTTTTAATGAGAGGTACGAGCAGTACTTC
CDR3: CASSFNERYEQYF
size: -
V: TRBV27
J: TRBJ2-7
D: -

DNA: TGTGCCAGCAGTGAAGGGCAGGGATACATTCAGTACTTC
CDR3: CASSEGQGYIQYF
size: -
V: TRBV6-1
J: TRBJ2-4
D: -

DNA: TGTGCCTGGATTCTAGCGGGAGGGGCAGATACGCAGTATTTT
CDR3: CAWILAGGADTQYF
size: -
V: TRBV30
J: TRBJ2-3
D: TRBD2

DNA: TGTGCCAGCAGCCAAACAAACACTGAAGCTTTCTTT
CDR3: CASSQTNTEAFF
size: once
V: TRBV7-8
J: TRBJ1-1
D: -

DNA: TGTGCCAGTAGGCCCGTCCGGGACAACAATCAGCCCCAGCATTTT
CDR3: CASRPVRDNNQPQHF
size: -
V: TRBV19
J: TRBJ1-5
D: -

DNA: TGTGCCAGCAGTCGATCCGGGACTCCATACTCCTACGAGCAGTACTTC
CDR3: CASSRSGTPYSYEQYF
size: -
V: TRBV7-2
J: TRBJ2-7
D: -

DNA: TGTGCCAGCAGTGAATTGACAGGACCCACAACTAATGAAAAACTGTTTTTT
CDR3: CASSELTGPTTNEKLFF
size: -
V: TRBV25-1
J: TRBJ1-4
D: -

DNA: TGCGCCAGCAGCTTGGGGCAATTAACCAGCTCCTACGAGCAGTACTTC
CDR3: CASSLGQLTSSYEQYF
size: -
V: TRBV5-1
J: TRBJ2-7
D: -

DNA: TGTGCCAGCAGTTCGAGGGCCGAGCAGTACTTC
CDR3: CASSSRAEQYF
size: -
V: TRBV28
J: TRBJ2-7
D: -

DNA: TGCGCCAGCAGCCAAGGTGGCGGGATCTTCTACGAGCAGTACTTC
CDR3: CASSQGGGIFYEQYF
size: -
V: TRBV4-1
J: TRBJ2-7
D: -

DNA: TGCGCCAGCAGTGAGTCTCAGCTAGCGGGAAGGACTACGCAGTATTTT
CDR3: CASSESQLAGRTTQYF
size: -
V: TRBV10-1
J: TRBJ2-3
D: TRBD2

DNA: TGTGCCAGCAGTCAAAAATCGAATTCACCCCTCCACTTT
CDR3: CASSQKSNSPLHF
size: -
V: TRBV14
J: TRBJ1-6
D: -

DNA: TGTGCCAGCAGCTTTGGCGGTACCTACGAGCAGTACTTC
CDR3: CASSFGGTYEQYF
size: -
V: TRBV7-9
J: TRBJ2-7
D: -

DNA: TGTGCCAGCAGCGCCAATCTGGACAGGGGGGAAGCTTTCTTT
CDR3: CASSANLDRGEAFF
size: -
V: TRBV2
J: TRBJ1-1
D: TRBD1

DNA: TGTGCCAGCAGGTTGGAGGGCAATCAGCCCCAGCATTTT
CDR3: CASRLEGNQPQHF
size: -
V: TRBV12-3/TRBV12-4
J: TRBJ1-5
D: -

DNA: TGTGCCAGCAGTTCCCGGACAGCACCACAAGAGACCCAGTACTTC
CDR3: CASSSRTAPQETQYF
size: few
V: TRBV28
J: TRBJ2-5
D: -

DNA: TGTGCCACCAGTGAACCGACAGGCCAGGTAGAGACCCAGTACTTC
CDR3: CATSEPTGQVETQYF
size: -
V: TRBV24-1
J: TRBJ2-5
D: -

DNA: TGTGCCAGCAGTCGGGACTACACAGATACGCAGTATTTT
CDR3: CASSRDYTDTQYF
size: -
V: TRBV6-4
J: TRBJ2-3
D: TRBD2

DNA: TGTGCCAGCAGCCCCGGGACTAGCGGGAGAGACGAGACCCAGTACTTC
CDR3: CASSPGTSGRDETQYF
size: -
V: TRBV11-3
J: TRBJ2-5
D: TRBD2

DNA: TGTGCCAGCAGCGGGGACAGTAATGAAAAACTGTTTTTT
CDR3: CASSGDSNEKLFF
size: -
V: TRBV2
J: TRBJ1-4
D: TRBD1

DNA: TGTGCCAGCAGCACTGGGACTAGCGCCATGTGGGAGACCCAGTACTTC
CDR3: CASSTGTSAMWETQYF
size: -
V: TRBV7-2
J: TRBJ2-5
D: TRBD2

DNA: TGTGCCACTGGAGGGACTGAGCAGTTCTTC
CDR3: CATGGTEQFF
size: -
V: TRBV30
J: TRBJ2-1
D: -

DNA: TGCAGTGCTACGGGGAACACTGAAGCTTTCTTT
CDR3: CSATGNTEAFF
size: -
V: TRBV20-1
J: TRBJ1-1
D: -

DNA: TGCGCCAGCAGCAGAGAAGGGGGCGGAGGTGAAAAACTGTTTTTT
CDR3: CASSREGGGGEKLFF
size: -
V: TRBV4-1
J: TRBJ1-4
D: TRBD1

DNA: TGTGCCAGCAGCTTTGACAGGGGTCTCCGCAATGAGCAGTTCTTC
CDR3: CASSFDRGLRNEQFF
size: -
V: TRBV7-9
J: TRBJ2-1
D: TRBD1